This record covers a single TCR beta chain. V shed 4 bases and J shed 6 bases, with 11 bases lying between them. Germline lookup yields CDR1 SSHAT and CDR2 FNYEAQ (reference sequence). The CDR3 runs to 13 residues. These data belong to a study of blood T cell repertoires in COVID-19. Background on the study: The United States, Italy and Spain were the sources of the acute and convalescent COVID-19 samples. T cells, B-cell-depleted T cells, or PBMCs supplied cDNA or gDNA.

Study processing details: It was from reference gene primer amplification that nucleated cell counts were estimated. The assay was immunoSEQ multiplex PCR, and TCRdb's table has in-frame clones only and misses some. That table supplies the V and J calls and clone size; D and trimming were determined from the DNA. The sample shows 75,000 to 85,000 clones, around 88% of them seen only once. The chain employs TRBV7-7 and TRBJ2-3, with D possibly TRBD1 on 5 matching bases. The source of this sequence is a human donor in a cohort sampled during active COVID-19. Source material: peripheral blood. In DNA, the CDR3 is TGTGCCAGCAGCTCCGAAGGGGCGGATACGCAGTATTTT. Translation: CASSSEGADTQYF. The entire variable domain, with the rest obtained from reference TRBV7-7 and TRBJ2-3, is as follows: GAGVSQSPRYKVTKRGQDVTLRCDPISSHATLYWYQQALGQGPEFLTYFNYEAQPDKSGLPSDRFSAERPEGSISTLTIQRTEQRDSAMYRCASSSEGADTQYFGPGTRLTVL.